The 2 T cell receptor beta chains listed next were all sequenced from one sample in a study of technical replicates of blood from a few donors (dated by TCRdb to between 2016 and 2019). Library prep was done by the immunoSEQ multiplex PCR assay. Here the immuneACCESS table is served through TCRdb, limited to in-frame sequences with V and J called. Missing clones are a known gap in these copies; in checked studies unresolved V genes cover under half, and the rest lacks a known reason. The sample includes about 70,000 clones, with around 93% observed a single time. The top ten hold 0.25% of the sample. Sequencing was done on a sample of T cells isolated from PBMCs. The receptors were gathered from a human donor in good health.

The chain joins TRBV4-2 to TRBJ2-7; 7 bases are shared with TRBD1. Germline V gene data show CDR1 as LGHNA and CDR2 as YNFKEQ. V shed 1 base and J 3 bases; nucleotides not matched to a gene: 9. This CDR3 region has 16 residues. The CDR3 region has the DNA TGTGCCAGCAGCCAAGGGGGGATAGACAGGGACTACGAGCAGTACTTC. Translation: CASSQGGIDRDYEQYF.

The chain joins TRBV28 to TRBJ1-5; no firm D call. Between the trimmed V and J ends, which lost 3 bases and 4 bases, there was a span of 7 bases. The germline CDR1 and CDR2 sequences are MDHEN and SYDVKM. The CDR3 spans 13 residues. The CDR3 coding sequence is TGTGCCAGCAGTTTGCCCCGGAATCAGCCCCAGCATTTT. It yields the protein CASSLPRNQPQHF.